This TCR beta chain originates from a study of a mutant IDH1 vaccine in newly diagnosed glioma. Study-wide background: Treated patients had a mean age of roughly 40 years and an approximately 60% male, around 38% female split.

This CDR3 has 13 residues. V was pared by 9 bases and J by 9 bases, with 15 bases between. Germline CDR1 and CDR2: LNHDA and SQIVND (reference sequence). Time point defined: baseline, week 1 (first vaccination visit). Treatment here: pre-vaccination baseline after standard-of-care therapy. Clones were read by immunoSEQ multiplex PCR, and TCRdb kept only the in-frame ones, dropping some. This sample has around 82,000 clones, with approximately 80% found just once. This receptor was identified in a man aged 40-55 years with glioma. Some clones in this sample may be carry-over from other donors' samples. The V call is TRBV19, the J call TRBJ1-6; TRBD1 might be the D (5 bases). The sample consisted of PBMCs, taken from a glioma patient treated with radiotherapy, temozolomide or both. The chain's CDR3 is CASSRGGGSPLHF. The CDR3 nucleotides are TGTGCCAGCTCGAGGGGCGGCGGTTCACCCCTCCACTTT.